A single sample is the source of the 9 T cell receptor beta chains below, sequenced in a study of Tregs in tolerant kidney transplant recipients. Sequencing was performed with immunoSEQ multiplex PCR; in TCRdb, only in-frame clones are kept and a portion is missing. Of 95,000 to 120,000 clones listed, 85% to 90% are singletons. The sample was CD4+ T cells from blood, taken before the transplant. The receptors here all came from a human donor who received a combined kidney and bone marrow transplant.

This clone came up once. This chain links TRBV28 with TRBJ2-7; TRBD1 might be the D (6 bases). CDR1 MDHEN and CDR2 SYDVKM come from the germline V gene. The CDR3 extends over 15 amino acids. Trimming left V 3 bases short and J 2 bases short, with 14 bases between. For the CDR3, the DNA is TGTGCCAGCAGTTTGACCCCCAGGGGCCCCTACGAGCAGTACTTC. It yields the protein CASSLTPRGPYEQYF.

The rearrangement uses TRBV7-8 and TRBJ1-2, with 8 bases matching TRBD1. The CDR3 covers 13 residues. Trimming removed 5 bases from V and 4 bases from J; junction bases left unmatched: 3. Looked up from germline, CDR1 is SGHVS and CDR2 is FQNEAQ. The CDR3 reads CASSVDRGYGYTF. Written as DNA, the CDR3 is TGTGCCAGCAGCGTCGACAGGGGCTATGGCTACACCTTC.

J is TRBJ2-3 and V is TRBV6-1; TRBD2 is a possible D gene (5 bases). V lost 2 bases and J lost 5, with 14 bases in between. The CDR3 runs to 15 residues. Germline CDR1 is MNHNS and CDR2 is SASEGT. This CDR3 reads CASSERLPRGDTQYF. Here the CDR3 DNA reads TGTGCCAGCAGTGAACGTCTTCCCCGGGGAGATACGCAGTATTTT.

The V and J genes are TRBV2 and TRBJ1-1; the match to TRBD1 covers 11 bases. Losses at the gene ends were 8 bases for V and 5 bases for J; bases not matched to a gene: 7. The V gene's germline CDR1 is SNHLY and CDR2 FYNNEI. CDR3 length: 14 residues. CDR3 in amino acids: CASGPGQGGTEAFF. In DNA form, the CDR3 reads TGTGCCAGCGGTCCGGGACAGGGGGGTACTGAAGCTTTCTTT. The full variable domain, with the rest looked up from reference TRBV2 and TRBJ1-1, is EPEVTQTPSHQVTQMGQEVILRCVPISNHLYFYWYRQILGQKVEFLVSFYNNEISEKSEIFDDQFSVERPDGSNFTLKIRSTKLEDSAMYFCASGPGQGGTEAFFGQGTRLTVV.

The V gene is TRBV5-1, the J gene TRBJ1-1; the D gene is possibly TRBD1 (5 bases). CDR3 size: 14 residues. Germline CDR1 SGHRS, CDR2 YFSETQ. The V end was cut by 1 base, the J end by 2 bases, with 9 bases between. CDR3 amino acids: CASSLQGQNTEAFF. The DNA of the CDR3 is TGCGCCAGCAGCTTGCAGGGCCAAAACACTGAAGCTTTCTTT.

V and J are TRBV7-8 and TRBJ2-7; TRBD1 is a possible D gene (5 bases). V lost 6 bases and J 5 bases, leaving 17 bases between the germline ends. The CDR3 consists of 14 residues. Looked up from germline, CDR1 is SGHVS and CDR2 is FQNEAQ. The CDR3 DNA follows: TGTGCCAGCAGGCCCTCGGAGACAGCGAACGAGCAGTACTTC. It yields the protein CASRPSETANEQYF.

This chain links TRBV18 with TRBJ1-2; possible D gene TRBD1, 6 bases. The CDR3 runs 15 residues. Trimming removed 6 bases at V and 2 bases at J, with 16 bases between. Germline CDR1 reads KGHSH; CDR2 reads LQKENI. Written as DNA, the CDR3 is TGTGCCAGCTCCGGGGGGGACAACGAAAACTATGGCTACACCTTC. As protein: CASSGGDNENYGYTF.

This clone came up once. This rearrangement joins TRBV27 to TRBJ1-2; 8 bases line up with TRBD1. The CDR3 contains 15 residues. Trimming cost V 5 bases and J 2 bases; bases outside gene matches: 7. The V gene's germline CDR1 is MNHEY and CDR2 SMNVEV (reference sequence). CDR3 region: CASSDTGGPNYGYTF. In DNA, the CDR3 is TGTGCCAGCAGTGATACAGGGGGTCCGAACTATGGCTACACCTTC.

This chain uses TRBV6-1 with TRBJ2-1; 12 bases match TRBD2. Trimming cost V 6 bases and J 7 bases; bases outside gene matches: 7. This CDR3 spans 15 amino acids. Germline values: CDR1 MNHNS, CDR2 SASEGT. The CDR3 region has the DNA TGTGCCAGCAGAGCTACTAGCGGGGGGCCAAATGAGCAGTTCTTC. This translates into CASRATSGGPNEQFF.